The subject of this entry is one T cell receptor (beta chain). Its target is not known. The time point was: newly diagnosed, previously untreated cHL patient sample. Thawed PBMCs were the source of CD4+ T cells, purified by magnetic negative selection. Researchers used newly diagnosed, untreated classical Hodgkin lymphoma PBMCs for comparison. Germline V lookup: CDR1 LNHDA, CDR2 SQIVND (reference sequence). This CDR3 is built from 16 residues. Between the trimmed V and J ends, which lost 5 bases and 2 bases, there was a span of 18 bases. This specimen belongs to a study of PD-1 blockade in classical Hodgkin lymphoma. Overall study findings and caveats: Differences between repertoires have undefined causes, possibly disease activity or prior therapy.

The assay was immunoSEQ multiplex PCR, and TCRdb's table has in-frame clones only and misses some. Of 20,000 to 25,000 clones listed, approximately 90% are singletons. Sequenced: CD4+ T cells from blood. The chain is built from TRBV19 and TRBJ1-2, with unresolved D. This TCR was sampled from a human donor with classical Hodgkin lymphoma. This chain's CDR3 is CASSPTRWQPNYGYTF. For the CDR3, the DNA is TGTGCCAGTAGTCCGACTAGATGGCAGCCAAACTATGGCTACACCTTC. The variable domain in full, with the rest retrieved from reference TRBV19 and TRBJ1-2, is DGGITQSPKYLFRKEGQNVTLSCEQNLNHDAMYWYRQDPGQGLRLIYYSQIVNDFQKGDIAEGYSVSREKKESFPLTVTSAQKNPTAFYLCASSPTRWQPNYGYTFGSGTRLTVV.